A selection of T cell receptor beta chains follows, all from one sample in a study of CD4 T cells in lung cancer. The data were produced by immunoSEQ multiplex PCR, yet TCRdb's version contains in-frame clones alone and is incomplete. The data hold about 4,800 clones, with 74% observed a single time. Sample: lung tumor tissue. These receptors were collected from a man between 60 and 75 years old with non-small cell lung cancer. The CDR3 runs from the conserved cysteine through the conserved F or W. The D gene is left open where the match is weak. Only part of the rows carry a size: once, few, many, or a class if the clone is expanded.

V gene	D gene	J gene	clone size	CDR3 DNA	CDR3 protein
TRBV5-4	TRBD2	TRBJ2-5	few	TGTGCCTATACGGGAGGCGAGGAGACCCAGTACTTC	CAYTGGEETQYF
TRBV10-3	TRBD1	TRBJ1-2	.	TGTGCCATCAGAGGGACAGAGGGGTATGGCTACACCTTC	CAIRGTEGYGYTF
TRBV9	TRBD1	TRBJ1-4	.	TGTGCCAGCAGCGTAGAGGCCGGGACAGGGGGCGGAAATGAAAAACTGTTTTTT	CASSVEAGTGGGNEKLFF
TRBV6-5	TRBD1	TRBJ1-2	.	TGTGCCAGCAGCACCAGGGGGCACGGCTATGGCTACACCTTC	CASSTRGHGYGYTF
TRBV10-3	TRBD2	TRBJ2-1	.	TGTGCCATCAGCGACCCCTTAGCGGGAGAAAGTGAGCAGTTCTTC	CAISDPLAGESEQFF
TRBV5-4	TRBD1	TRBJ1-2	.	TGTGCCAGCAGGGGACAGGGAAACTATGGCTACACCTTC	CASRGQGNYGYTF
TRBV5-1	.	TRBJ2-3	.	TGCGCCAGCAGCTTGGTAGACCCGGGGGCAGATACGCAGTATTTT	CASSLVDPGADTQYF
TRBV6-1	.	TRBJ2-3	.	TGTGCCAGCAGTCGTCGAGGGACAGATACGCAGTATTTT	CASSRRGTDTQYF
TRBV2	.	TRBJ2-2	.	TGTGCCAGCAGTGACCGGCAGGCCAACACCGGGGAGCTGTTTTTT	CASSDRQANTGELFF
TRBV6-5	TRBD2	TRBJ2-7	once	TGTGCCAGCAGCTATTTAGCGGGAGCGGTCTACGAGCAGTACTTC	CASSYLAGAVYEQYF
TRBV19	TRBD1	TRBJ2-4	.	TGTGCCAGCGAGAGTGAGAGACAGGGGATCCCCATTCAGTACTTC	CASESERQGIPIQYF
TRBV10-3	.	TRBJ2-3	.	TGTGCCATCAGTGAGCCAACGGAGAGCACAGATACGCAGTATTTT	CAISEPTESTDTQYF
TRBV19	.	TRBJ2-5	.	TGTGCCAGTAGTATCGGGAAGACCCAGTACTTC	CASSIGKTQYF
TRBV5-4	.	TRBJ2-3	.	TGTGCCAGCAGCCCCGGGACTCTCAGGTCAGATACGCAGTATTTT	CASSPGTLRSDTQYF
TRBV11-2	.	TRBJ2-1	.	TGTGCCAGCAGCTTAGGACTGGCCCAGGAGCAGTTCTTC	CASSLGLAQEQFF
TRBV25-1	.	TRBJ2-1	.	TGTGCCAGCAGCCGCGGGACGGAGTCTTACAATGAGCAGTTCTTC	CASSRGTESYNEQFF
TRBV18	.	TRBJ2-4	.	TGTGCCAGCTCACACTCCGGGTTAGCCAAAAACATTCAGTACTTC	CASSHSGLAKNIQYF
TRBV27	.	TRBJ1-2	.	TGTGCCAGCAGCCCGGGGGAAAGGTTAGGCTACACCTTC	CASSPGERLGYTF
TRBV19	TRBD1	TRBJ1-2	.	TGTGCCAGTAGTATACCCGGACAGGGCCACTATGGCTACACCTTC	CASSIPGQGHYGYTF
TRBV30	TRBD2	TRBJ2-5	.	TGTGCCTGGAGTGTCCCTAGCGGGAGGCCTGGGGGGGGAGGAGAGACCCAGTACTTC	CAWSVPSGRPGGGGETQYF
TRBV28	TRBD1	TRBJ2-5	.	TGTGCCAGCGGGACAGGGATCCTCGGGCAGTACTTC	CASGTGILGQYF
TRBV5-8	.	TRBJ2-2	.	TGTGCCAGCAGCGAAATGAGGGCCACCGGGGAGCTGTTTTTT	CASSEMRATGELFF
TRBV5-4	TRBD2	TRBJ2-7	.	TGTGCCAGCAGCCGGACTAGCGACTACGAGCAGTACTTC	CASSRTSDYEQYF
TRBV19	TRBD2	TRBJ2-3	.	TGTGCCAGTAGTAGTGCGGGAGTGTCAGATACGCAGTATTTT	CASSSAGVSDTQYF
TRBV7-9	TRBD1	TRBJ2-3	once	TGTGCCAGCAGCTTAGGACAGGGGCTAGATACGCAGTATTTT	CASSLGQGLDTQYF
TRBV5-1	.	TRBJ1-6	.	TGCGCCAGCAGTTTAGAACAGGGTCGTAATTCACCCCTCCACTTT	CASSLEQGRNSPLHF
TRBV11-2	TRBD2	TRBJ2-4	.	TGTGCCAGCAGCCAGACTAGCGGGCAAGCCAAAAACATTCAGTACTTC	CASSQTSGQAKNIQYF
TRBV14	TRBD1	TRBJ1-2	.	TGTGCCAGCAGCCAGCATCTAACAGGGGTCTATGGCTACACCTTC	CASSQHLTGVYGYTF
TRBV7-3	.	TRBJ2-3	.	TGTGCCAGCAGCCCAGGGGGTAGCGGCAGCACAGATACGCAGTATTTT	CASSPGGSGSTDTQYF
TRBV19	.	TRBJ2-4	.	TGTGCCAGTAGTATTAACCCCAAGCGGAGCGGAAGGGTCGTAAACATTCAGTACTTC	CASSINPKRSGRVVNIQYF
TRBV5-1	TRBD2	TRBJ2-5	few	TGCGCCAGCAGCTCCCCAGGACTAGCGAAGCAAGAGACCCAGTACTTC	CASSSPGLAKQETQYF
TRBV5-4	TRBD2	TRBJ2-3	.	TGTGCCAGCAGCTTGGGCCCAGCGGGAGTAGCAGATACGCAGTATTTT	CASSLGPAGVADTQYF
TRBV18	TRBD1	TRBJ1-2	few	TGTGCCAGCTCACCTGCCCGGACAGGCGGCTACACCTTC	CASSPARTGGYTF
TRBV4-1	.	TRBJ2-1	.	TGCGCCAGCAGCCCCCGACTAGAATCCTACAATGAGCAGTTCTTC	CASSPRLESYNEQFF
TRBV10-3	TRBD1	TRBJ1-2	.	TGTGCCATCAGCGAGACAGGGCTCTATGGCTACACCTTC	CAISETGLYGYTF
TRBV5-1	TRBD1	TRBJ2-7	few	TGCGCCAGCACCAGAGACAGGGGGTACGAGCAGTACTTC	CASTRDRGYEQYF
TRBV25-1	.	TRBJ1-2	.	TGTGCCAGCAGTGAACGAGCAAACTATGGCTACACCTTC	CASSERANYGYTF
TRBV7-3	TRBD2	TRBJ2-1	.	TGTGCCAGCAGCTTACTAGCGGGAAGTGTCAATGAGCAGTTCTTC	CASSLLAGSVNEQFF
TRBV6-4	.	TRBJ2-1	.	TGTGCCAGCAGTGACTCTATAGAACTAGGCGAGCAGTTCTTC	CASSDSIELGEQFF
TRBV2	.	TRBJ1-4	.	TGTGCCAGCAGATCTACTGGGAGGAATGAAAAACTGTTTTTT	CASRSTGRNEKLFF
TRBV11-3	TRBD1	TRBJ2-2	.	TGTGCCAGCAGCTGGGGGACAGGGGGCTTTACCGGGGAGCTGTTTTTT	CASSWGTGGFTGELFF
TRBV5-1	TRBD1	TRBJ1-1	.	TGCGCCACCCAAACCGGGGCAGGGGGCGCTGAAGCTTTCTTT	CATQTGAGGAEAFF
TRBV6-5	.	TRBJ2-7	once	TGTGCCAGCAGTTACGAGAGCTCCTACGAGCAGTACTTC	CASSYESSYEQYF
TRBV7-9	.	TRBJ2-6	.	TGTGCCACCTTCCGGGAGCAACCTGGGGCCAACGTCCTGACTTTC	CATFREQPGANVLTF
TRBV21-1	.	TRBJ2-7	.	TGTGCCAGCAGCAAAGCCGGGACAGGGGTTGAGCAGTACTTC	CASSKAGTGVEQYF
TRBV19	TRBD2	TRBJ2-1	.	TGTGCCAGTAGTATCAGAGCGGGAGGGGGGTACAATGAGCAGTTCTTC	CASSIRAGGGYNEQFF
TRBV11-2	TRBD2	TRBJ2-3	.	TGTGCCAGCAGCGCCCTAGCGGGGACTAGCACAGATACGCAGTATTTT	CASSALAGTSTDTQYF
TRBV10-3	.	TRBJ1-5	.	TGTGCCATCCTCGATCAGCCCCAGCATTTT	CAILDQPQHF
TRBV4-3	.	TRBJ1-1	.	TGCGCCAGCAGCCAAGATCGGTACAGGACGAACACTGAAGCTTTCTTT	CASSQDRYRTNTEAFF
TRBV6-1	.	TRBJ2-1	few	TGTGCCTCACCTAGGGGCGGTCGCAATGAGCAGTTCTTC	CASPRGGRNEQFF
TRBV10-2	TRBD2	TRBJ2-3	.	TGCGCCAGCAGGACGACTAGCGGAATAGCATATTTT	CASRTTSGIAYF
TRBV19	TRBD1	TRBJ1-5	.	TGTGCCAGTAGTATAGAGGGGCCAGGGGGATATGGCAATCAGCCCCAGCATTTT	CASSIEGPGGYGNQPQHF
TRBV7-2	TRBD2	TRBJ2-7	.	TGTGCCAGCAGCTTAGTAGCGGGGAACTACGAGCAGTACTTC	CASSLVAGNYEQYF
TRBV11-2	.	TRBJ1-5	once	TGTGCCAGCAGCTTACCGGGAAGATTCGATCAGCCCCAGCATTTT	CASSLPGRFDQPQHF